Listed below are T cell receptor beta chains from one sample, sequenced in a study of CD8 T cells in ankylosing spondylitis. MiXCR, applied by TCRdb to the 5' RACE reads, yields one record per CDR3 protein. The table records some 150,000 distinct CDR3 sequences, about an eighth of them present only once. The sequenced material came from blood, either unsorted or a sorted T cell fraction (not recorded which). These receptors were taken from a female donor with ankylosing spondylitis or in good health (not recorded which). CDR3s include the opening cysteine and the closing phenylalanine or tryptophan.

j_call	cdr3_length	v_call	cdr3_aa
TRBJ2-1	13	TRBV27	CASSHGTDNEQFF
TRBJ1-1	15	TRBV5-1	CASSLYHGGVTEAFF
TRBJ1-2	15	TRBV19	CASRNKRGVNYGYTF
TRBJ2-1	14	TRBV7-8	CASSPRLGADEQFF
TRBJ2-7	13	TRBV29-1	CSVASGRDYEQYF
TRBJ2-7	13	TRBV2	CASTRDTSYEQYF
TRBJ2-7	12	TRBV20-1	CSARVGSYEQYF
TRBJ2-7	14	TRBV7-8	CASSSLRSSYEQYF
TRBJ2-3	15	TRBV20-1	CSANAGQGDADTQYF
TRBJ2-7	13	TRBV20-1	CSARTLADNEQYF
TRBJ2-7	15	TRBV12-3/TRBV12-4	CASSLALGSNYEQYF
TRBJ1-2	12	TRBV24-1	CATSDLRRGYTF
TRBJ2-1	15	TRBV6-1	CASRWDAGGNNEQFF
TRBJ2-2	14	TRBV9	CASGLTGYTGELFF
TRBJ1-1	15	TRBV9	CASSLSYRGGTEAFF
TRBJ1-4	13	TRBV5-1	CASNQGGNEKLFF
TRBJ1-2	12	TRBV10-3	CAISEPSDTYTF
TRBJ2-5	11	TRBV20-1	CSAFHKETQYF
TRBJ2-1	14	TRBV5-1	CASSFSQGDNEQFF
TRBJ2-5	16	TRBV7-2	CASSLARGGYKETQYF
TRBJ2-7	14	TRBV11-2	CASSFRLASYEQYF
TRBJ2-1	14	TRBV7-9	CAGSRTSGYNEQFF
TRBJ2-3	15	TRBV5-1	CASRPSPGATDTQYF